This T cell receptor beta chain came from a study of human T cells and chemical hapten exposure. About the study: Small pooled library volume differences mainly caused per-sample TCR yield variation. Findings and caveats of the study: TCRs above 1 in 1000 frequency did not change with DPC sensitization.

There are many counts of this clonotype. The antigen is undetermined. The library tagged each cDNA molecule with unique molecular identifiers. As handled by the study authors: The median was roughly 100,000 TCRs per sample, ranging roughly 23,224 to 690,600. TCRdb reanalysed the reads using MiXCR and keeps one entry per CDR3 protein. V and J calls and clone size were set by TCRdb, not the authors. Counted here are around 120,000 distinct CDR3 sequences, 8.5% occurring once; the ten biggest clones make up over 1.1%. The CDR3 sequence is 13 residues long. Trimming pared 5 bases from V and 9 bases from J, leaving 14 bases between. Unfractionated whole blood yielded the extracted total RNA.

The chain joins TRBV12-3 or TRBV12-4 to TRBJ1-5; D call uncertain. This clonotype originated in a human donor in good health. Some clones in this sample may be carry-over from other donors' samples. Sample: whole blood. The CDR3 DNA follows: TGTGCCAGCAGTCCCGGTAAGGTGGGGCCCCAGCATTTT. It encodes CASSPGKVGPQHF.